The 25 T cell receptor beta chains below were found in one sample sequenced in a study of blood T cell repertoires in COVID-19. Sequencing used immunoSEQ multiplex PCR; TCRdb keeps in-frame clones, though not all of them. This table has approximately 200,000 clones, 80% to 90% appearing once. The sequenced sample was peripheral blood. These receptors were obtained from a human donor with active or convalescent COVID-19. The donor label of this sample is uncertain.

This sequence joins TRBV9 and TRBJ2-2; D not resolved. The CDR3 loop spans 12 amino acids. V shed 0 bases and J shed 6 bases, with 3 bases lying between them. From germline, CDR1 is SGDLS and CDR2 YYNGEE. This CDR3 is CASSVASGELFF. CDR3 DNA: TGTGCCAGCAGCGTAGCGTCCGGGGAGCTGTTTTTT.

The chain is built from TRBV7-9 and TRBJ2-1; 7 bases agree with TRBD2. With 5 bases clipped from V and 0 bases from J, the junction kept 7 bases outside the gene matches. Germline values: CDR1 SEHNR, CDR2 FQNEAQ (reference sequence). The CDR3 totals 16 residues. CDR3 nucleotide sequence: TGTGCCAGCAGCCCTACCACGGGGGGCTCCTACAATGAGCAGTTCTTC. The encoded protein is CASSPTTGGSYNEQFF. The full variable domain, with the rest looked up from reference TRBV7-9 and TRBJ2-1, is DTGVSQNPRHKITKRGQNVTFRCDPISEHNRLYWYRQTLGQGPEFLTYFQNEAQLEKSRLLSDRFSAERPKGSFSTLEIQRTEQGDSAMYLCASSPTTGGSYNEQFFGPGTRLTVL.

The V gene is TRBV2, the J gene TRBJ1-2; no firm D call. The V and J ends lost 1 base and 4 bases respectively, with 10 bases between them. Germline V gene data show CDR1 as SNHLY and CDR2 as FYNNEI. The CDR3 runs to 14 residues. The CDR3 protein is CASSEGVTAYGYTF. For the CDR3, the DNA is TGTGCCAGCAGTGAAGGGGTGACTGCCTATGGCTACACCTTC.

The chain couples TRBV7-2 to TRBJ2-3; 8 bases agree with TRBD2. The V gene's germline CDR1 is SGHTA and CDR2 FQGNSA. V lost 5 bases, J lost 2 bases, and 12 bases stayed unmatched. The CDR3 spans 17 residues. This CDR3 reads CASSAGGGRPYTDTQYF. The CDR3 DNA sequence: TGTGCCAGCAGCGCGGGGGGCGGGAGGCCCTACACAGATACGCAGTATTTT.

Written as DNA, the CDR3 is TGTGCCAGCAGCCGAGGTGAGGCAGATACGCAGTATTTT. It encodes CASSRGEADTQYF. The chain uses TRBV28 and TRBJ2-3; no definite D call. Germline values: CDR1 MDHEN, CDR2 SYDVKM. Trimming removed 6 bases from V and 4 bases from J, with 11 bases in between. This CDR3 region has 13 residues.

This clone was seen a handful of times. CDR3 nucleotides: TGTGCCAGCAGCCCCGCGGCAGGGGTCTTAGGCTACACCTTC. Residues: CASSPAAGVLGYTF. J is TRBJ1-2 and V is TRBV9; D may be TRBD1 (6 bases). From germline, CDR1 is SGDLS and CDR2 YYNGEE. V was cut by 4 bases and J by 8 bases, with 18 bases left in between. The CDR3 totals 14 residues.

The chain combines TRBV29-1 with TRBJ1-1, with 7 bases identical to TRBD1. From germline, CDR1 is SQVTM and CDR2 ANQGSEA. The V gene end was trimmed by 1 base and the J gene end by 5 bases; junction bases not matched to a gene: 10. The CDR3 runs 15 residues. CDR3 in amino acids: CSVEGGETGRTEAFF. CDR3 sequence (DNA): TGCAGCGTTGAAGGTGGTGAGACAGGGAGGACTGAAGCTTTCTTT.

The chain has TRBV11-2 and TRBJ2-5; weak D call: TRBD1 (6 bases). Gene TRBJ2-7 matches the end of the DNA better, so the J call may be wrong. Germline V gene sequence: CDR1 SGHAT, CDR2 FQNNGV. The length of the CDR3 is 14 residues. CDR3 in DNA: TGTGCCAGCAGCTTAGACAGGGGCCCCTACGAGCAGTACTTC. As protein: CASSLDRGPYEQYF.

This clone was observed a single time. The V and J genes are TRBV19 and TRBJ2-5; TRBD2 matches 13 bases. The CDR3 contains 15 residues. Unmatched junction bases numbered 8, after V lost 4 bases and J lost 9 bases. The germline V gene has CDR1 LNHDA and CDR2 SQIVND (reference sequence). CDR3 region: CASSRLAGGPRSQYF. DNA for the CDR3: TGTGCCAGTAGTAGACTAGCGGGGGGCCCTAGATCCCAGTACTTC.

The rearrangement links TRBV28 to TRBJ1-6; TRBD1 aligns across 8 bases. The CDR3 loop spans 19 amino acids. Per germline, CDR1 MDHEN and CDR2 SYDVKM. Trimming cost V 6 bases and J 7 bases; bases outside gene matches: 20. The CDR3 DNA sequence: TGTGCCAGCAGACTCAGGGGGCGCCGGTTTGAGTTCGAAAATTCACCCCTCCACTTT. Translating it yields CASRLRGRRFEFENSPLHF.

Here the CDR3 reads CASSQEGQGWTDTQYF. The CDR3 DNA sequence: TGTGCCAGCAGCCAAGAGGGTCAGGGGTGGACAGATACGCAGTATTTT. The V and J genes are TRBV4-2 and TRBJ2-3, with D possibly matching TRBD1 (6 bases). The V gene's germline CDR1 is LGHNA and CDR2 YNFKEQ. The CDR3 consists of 16 residues. Trimming shortened V by 0 bases and J by 3 bases, and 13 bases separated the two germline ends.

The chain combines TRBV12-1 with TRBJ2-2; TRBD2 was called by the table and not checked on the DNA. TRBV12-1 is tagged as a pseudogene. The CDR3 has 23 amino acids. CDR3 sequence: CASSFGRGLAGGPPPMNTGELFF. In DNA form, the CDR3 reads TGTGCCAGCAGCTTTGGACGGGGACTAGCGGGAGGGCCGCCCCCCATGAACACCGGGGAGCTGTTTTTT.

The chain employs TRBV18 and TRBJ1-4; D may be TRBD1 (5 bases). From germline, CDR1 is KGHSH and CDR2 LQKENI. This CDR3 region has 14 residues. V lost 1 base and J lost 5, with 8 bases in between. The CDR3: CASSPRQWNEKLFF. CDR3 sequence (DNA): TGTGCCAGCTCACCACGACAGTGGAATGAAAAACTGTTTTTT.

For the CDR3, the DNA is TGTGCCAGCCCCCTCCCCGATGAGCTCGGCACAGATACGCAGTATTTT. This encodes CASPLPDELGTDTQYF. The chain joins TRBV27 to TRBJ2-3; D ambiguous. This CDR3 has 16 residues. The germline CDR1 and CDR2 sequences are MNHEY and SMNVEV (reference sequence). Trimming took 8 bases from V and 1 from J, leaving 19 bases between them.

The chain joins TRBV19 to TRBJ2-2; 10 nucleotides align to TRBD2. Unmatched junction bases numbered 12, after V lost 10 bases and J lost 1 base. The CDR3 has 17 amino acids. From germline, CDR1 is LNHDA and CDR2 SQIVND (reference sequence). CDR3 residues: CATSSGGRARNTGELFF. In nucleotides, the CDR3 is TGTGCCACCTCTAGCGGGGGCCGAGCGAGGAACACCGGGGAGCTGTTTTTT.

The chain has TRBV4-1 and TRBJ2-3; 14 bases line up with TRBD2. CDR3 length: 16 residues. Germline CDR1 MGHRA, CDR2 YSYEKL. V lost 4 bases and J lost 4; bases outside the gene matches: 4. The CDR3 sequence: CASSPRTSGRPDTQYF. The CDR3 coding sequence is TGCGCCAGCAGCCCTCGGACTAGCGGGAGGCCAGATACGCAGTATTTT.

The rearrangement uses TRBV7-2 and TRBJ2-7; TRBD2 aligns across 7 bases. The germline V gene encodes CDR1 SGHTA and CDR2 FQGNSA. This CDR3 is built from 15 residues. With V trimmed by 5 bases and J by 1 base, 8 bases remained unmatched. The CDR3 DNA reads as TGTGCCAGCAGCGCTACAATCGGGGGGTCCTACGAGCAGTACTTC. Encoded protein: CASSATIGGSYEQYF.

This chain connects TRBV7-3 to TRBJ2-2, with a possible D match to TRBD2 (5 bases). Per the germline V gene, CDR1 is SGHTA and CDR2 is FQGTGA. This CDR3 region has 13 residues. V was shortened by 4 bases and J by 9 bases, with 12 bases between the two germline ends. For the CDR3, the DNA is TGTGCCAGCAGCTCCTATGGAGGCCGGGAGCTGTTTTTT. Encoded protein: CASSSYGGRELFF.

The chain has TRBV5-1 and TRBJ1-1; 7 nucleotides line up with TRBD1. Germline V gene lookup returns CDR1 SGHRS and CDR2 YFSETQ. After removal of 3 bases from V and 3 bases from J, the junction contained 5 bases not matched to a gene. The CDR3 has 14 residues. This CDR3 is CASSYRGLDTEAFF. As DNA, the CDR3 is TGCGCCAGCAGCTATAGGGGGCTGGACACTGAAGCTTTCTTT. Full variable domain (remainder filled in from reference TRBV5-1 and TRBJ1-1): KAGVTQTPRYLIKTRGQQVTLSCSPISGHRSVSWYQQTPGQGLQFLFEYFSETQRNKGNFPGRFSGRQFSNSRSEMNVSTLELGDSALYLCASSYRGLDTEAFFGQGTRLTVV.

V and J are TRBV3-1 (or the pseudogene TRBV3-2) and TRBJ2-5; D is ambiguous. CDR3 length: 12 amino acids. V was clipped by 4 bases and J by 7 bases, with 10 bases between them. Germline V lookup: CDR1 LGHDT, CDR2 YNNKEL (reference sequence). The CDR3 sequence: CASSPRSGTQYF. The DNA of the CDR3 is TGTGCCAGCAGCCCCCGATCCGGGACCCAGTACTTC.

The rearrangement links TRBV5-5 to TRBJ2-1, with 7 bases lining up with TRBD1. After removal of 0 bases from V and 4 bases from J, the junction contained 7 bases not matched to a gene. This CDR3 region has 16 residues. Looked up from germline, CDR1 is SGHKS and CDR2 is YYEKEE (reference sequence). This CDR3 is CASSLGRTGLYNEQFF. CDR3 in DNA: TGTGCCAGCAGCTTGGGCAGGACAGGCCTTTACAATGAGCAGTTCTTC. The full variable domain, in which reference TRBV5-5 and TRBJ2-1 provide the parts outside the CDR3, is DAGVTQSPTHLIKTRGQQVTLRCSPISGHKSVSWYQQVLGQGPQFIFQYYEKEERGRGNFPDRFSARQFPNYSSELNVNALLLGDSALYLCASSLGRTGLYNEQFFGPGTRLTVL.

The rearrangement joins TRBV18 to TRBJ1-2; TRBD1 agrees at 7 bases. This CDR3 is built from 13 residues. The germline V gene encodes CDR1 KGHSH and CDR2 LQKENI. After removal of 1 base from V and 6 bases from J, the junction contained 2 bases not matched to a gene. This chain's CDR3 is CASSPRQGDGYTF. For the CDR3, the DNA is TGTGCCAGCTCACCACGACAGGGAGATGGCTACACCTTC.

This clone was recorded a few times. The chain has TRBV3-1 (or the pseudogene TRBV3-2) and TRBJ1-5; D gene uncertain. Germline CDR1 reads LGHDT; CDR2 reads YNNKEL (reference sequence). V was shortened by 0 bases and J by 7 bases, with 7 bases between the two germline ends. The CDR3 runs 13 residues. The CDR3 sequence: CASSQDQRQPQHF. Written as DNA, the CDR3 is TGTGCCAGCAGCCAAGATCAGCGACAGCCCCAGCATTTT.

The chain joins TRBV12-3 or TRBV12-4 to TRBJ2-4; 7 bases match TRBD2. Germline trimming cut 6 bases from V and 11 bases from J; bases unmatched to any gene: 7. The CDR3 is 12 amino acids. The CDR3 DNA reads TGTGCCAGCAGGGGGGAGGGACTTTTTCAGTACTTC. This gives the protein CASRGEGLFQYF.

The rearrangement uses TRBV5-1 and TRBJ1-4; 9 bases agree with TRBD1. Germline CDR1 is SGHRS and CDR2 is YFSETQ. J lost 6 bases, V lost 0 bases, and 3 bases had no gene match. The CDR3 is 15 residues long. The CDR3, as DNA: TGCGCCAGCAGCTTGGCCGGGGACAGGGATGAAAAACTGTTTTTT. Protein sequence: CASSLAGDRDEKLFF.